These 16 T cell receptor beta chains came from one sample sequenced in a study of T cells expressing NK-cell markers. TCRdb reprocessed the 5' RACE reads and reports one entry per CDR3 protein, with no DNA. The data include about 260,000 distinct CDR3 sequences; the top ten clones carry around 0.42%. What was sequenced was blood T cells: a sorted CD56 or NKG2C T cell subset, CD4+ or CD8+ T cells, or bulk PBMC T cells (not recorded which). The source of these receptors is a man between 18 and 35 years old in good health.

The chain recombines TRBV12-3 or TRBV12-4 with TRBJ2-7; TCRdb names TRBD2, which stays unverified in the absence of DNA. CDR3 length equals 16 residues. CDR3 sequence reads: CASSPGLAGITYEQYF.

The V and J genes are TRBV9 and TRBJ2-1; the D gene TCRdb calls, TRBD1, cannot be checked with no DNA. The V gene's germline CDR1 is SGDLS and CDR2 YYNGEE. The CDR3 covers 15 residues. The CDR3 region is CASSVAAGWNNEQFF.

The CDR3 spells CAVLAGEPYEQYF. The V gene is TRBV28, the J gene TRBJ2-7; TCRdb's assignment of TRBD2 cannot be checked, as there is no DNA. Germline lookup yields CDR1 MDHEN and CDR2 SYDVKM. The CDR3 runs 13 residues. The whole variable domain, remainder taken from reference TRBV28 and TRBJ2-7, is DVKVTQSSRYLVKRTGEKVFLECVQDMDHENMFWYRQDPGLGLRLIYFSYDVKMKEKGDIPEGYSVSREKKERFSLILESASTNQTSMYLCAVLAGEPYEQYFGPGTRLTVT.

The chain couples TRBV7-2 to TRBJ2-1; the TCRdb D gene call, TRBD1, has no DNA to confirm it. The CDR3 extends over 15 amino acids. Germline assignment: CDR1 SGHTA and CDR2 FQGNSA. CDR3 region: CASSLVRERYNEQFF. Using reference TRBV7-2 and TRBJ2-1 for the parts outside the CDR3, the full variable domain is GAGVSQSPSNKVTEKGKDVELRCDPISGHTALYWYRQSLGQGLEFLIYFQGNSAPDKSGLPSDRFSAERTGGSVSTLTIQRTQQEDSAVYLCASSLVRERYNEQFFGPGTRLTVL.

V and J are TRBV10-1 and TRBJ1-2; TCRdb's D call, TRBD1, is unchecked because there is no DNA. Germline values: CDR1 WNHNN, CDR2 SYGVQD (reference sequence). The CDR3 contains 12 residues. CDR3 region: CASSAGSYGYTF.

The rearrangement uses TRBV28 and TRBJ2-5; TCRdb names TRBD2, which stays unverified in the absence of DNA. From germline, CDR1 is MDHEN and CDR2 SYDVKM. This CDR3 contains 13 residues. The CDR3 region is CASSQAGGETQYF.

The chain recombines TRBV20-1 with TRBJ1-1; TCRdb's D call of TRBD1 is untestable without DNA. CDR3 length: 14 amino acids. Germline CDR1 reads DFQATT; CDR2 reads SNEGSKA (reference sequence). Here the CDR3 reads CSARARRANTEAFF.

V and J are TRBV20-1 and TRBJ2-1; TCRdb returns TRBD2, unconfirmable since there is no DNA. The CDR3 is made up of 14 amino acids. Germline V gene sequence: CDR1 DFQATT, CDR2 SNEGSKA (reference sequence). The CDR3 loop reads CSARFTGPRGEQFF.

The chain carries TRBV20-1 and TRBJ1-2; the TCRdb D gene call, TRBD1, has no DNA to confirm it. CDR3 length: 14 amino acids. Per germline, CDR1 DFQATT and CDR2 SNEGSKA (reference sequence). The CDR3 protein is CSARDIDRNYGYTF.

The rearrangement links TRBV7-2 to TRBJ1-2; with no DNA, the TCRdb D assignment of TRBD1 cannot be verified. CDR1 is SGHTA and CDR2 is FQGNSA in the germline V gene. The CDR3 spans 14 residues. The CDR3 protein is CASGSLTGTYGYTF.

The chain links TRBV14 to TRBJ2-3. This CDR3 spans 13 amino acids. Germline loops: CDR1 SGHDN, CDR2 FVKESK. The CDR3 reads CASSPRVRDTQYF. The variable domain in full, completed from reference TRBV14 and TRBJ2-3, reads EAGVTQFPSHSVIEKGQTVTLRCDPISGHDNLYWYRRVMGKEIKFLLHFVKESKQDESGMPNNRFLAERTGGTYSTLKVQPAELEDSGVYFCASSPRVRDTQYFGPGTRLTVL.

The chain employs TRBV6-6 and TRBJ2-2. Germline CDR1 is MNHNY and CDR2 is SVGAGI (reference sequence). The CDR3 is 13 amino acids. CDR3 sequence reads: CASIFPHTGELFF.

The V and J genes are TRBV29-1 and TRBJ2-7; no DNA is available, so the TRBD2 call from TCRdb remains unchecked. The CDR3 consists of 13 residues. Germline lookup yields CDR1 SQVTM and CDR2 ANQGSEA. Here the CDR3 reads CSVVAATLYEQYF.

V and J are TRBV12-3 or TRBV12-4 and TRBJ2-1; TCRdb's D call of TRBD2 is untestable without DNA. CDR3 size: 13 residues. CDR3 amino acids: CASSSTRDSGSFF.

This chain connects TRBV4-2 to TRBJ2-1; without DNA, the TCRdb call of TRBD2 cannot be checked. This CDR3 contains 18 residues. Germline V gene sequence: CDR1 LGHNA, CDR2 YNFKEQ. The CDR3 sequence: CASSQGETTSGSYNEQFF.

CDR3 sequence reads: CSARAGHSNTEAFF. The chain is built from TRBV20-1 and TRBJ1-1; without DNA, the TCRdb call of TRBD1 cannot be checked. The V gene's germline CDR1 is DFQATT and CDR2 SNEGSKA (reference sequence). The CDR3 sequence is 14 residues long.